This TCR beta chain was identified during a study of technical replicates of blood from several donors. The V gene's germline CDR1 is KGHSY and CDR2 FQNENV. This CDR3 spans 16 amino acids. V lost 0 bases and J lost 6, with 17 bases in between. Sequencing was performed with immunoSEQ multiplex PCR; in TCRdb, only in-frame clones are kept and a portion is missing. The table lists approximately 81,000 clones, about 94% of them singletons. This TCR was sampled from a human donor in good health. The sample consisted of T cells isolated from PBMCs. The V call is TRBV16, the J call TRBJ1-2; D perhaps matches TRBD1 (5 bases). CDR3 sequence (DNA): TGTGCCAGCAGCCAATCGGACCCGGGGGGTAGACATGGCTACACCTTC. Its protein is CASSQSDPGGRHGYTF.